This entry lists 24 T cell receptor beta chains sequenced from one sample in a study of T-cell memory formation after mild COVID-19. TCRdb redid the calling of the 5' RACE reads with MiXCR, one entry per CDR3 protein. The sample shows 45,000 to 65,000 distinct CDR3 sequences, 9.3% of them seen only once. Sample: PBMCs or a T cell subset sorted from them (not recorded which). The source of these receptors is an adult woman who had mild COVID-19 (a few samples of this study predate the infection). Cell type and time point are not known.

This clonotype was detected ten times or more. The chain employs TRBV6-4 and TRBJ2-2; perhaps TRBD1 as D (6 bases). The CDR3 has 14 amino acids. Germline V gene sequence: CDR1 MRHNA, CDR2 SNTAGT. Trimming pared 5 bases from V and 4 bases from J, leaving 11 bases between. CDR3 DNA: TGTGCCAGCAGTACGGGACAAAGCACCGGGGAGCTGTTTTTT. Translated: CASSTGQSTGELFF.

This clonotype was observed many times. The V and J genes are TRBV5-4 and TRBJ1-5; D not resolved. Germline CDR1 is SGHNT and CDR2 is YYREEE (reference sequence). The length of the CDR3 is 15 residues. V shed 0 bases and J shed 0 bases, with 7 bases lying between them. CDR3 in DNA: TGTGCCAGCAGCTTGGGGTTGGATAGCAATCAGCCCCAGCATTTT. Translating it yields CASSLGLDSNQPQHF. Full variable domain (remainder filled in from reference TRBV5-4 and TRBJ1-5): ETGVTQSPTHLIKTRGQQVTLRCSSQSGHNTVSWYQQALGQGPQFIFQYYREEENGRGNFPPRFSGLQFPNYSSELNVNALELDDSALYLCASSLGLDSNQPQHFGDGTRLSIL.

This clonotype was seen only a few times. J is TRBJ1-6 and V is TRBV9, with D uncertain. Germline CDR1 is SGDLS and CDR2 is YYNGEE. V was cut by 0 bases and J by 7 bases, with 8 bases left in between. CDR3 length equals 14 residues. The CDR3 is CASSVADTNSPLHF. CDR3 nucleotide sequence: TGTGCCAGCAGCGTAGCTGACACAAATTCACCCCTCCACTTT.

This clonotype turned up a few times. This CDR3 is CASSLRGNYEQYF. The CDR3 DNA is TGTGCCAGCAGCTTAAGGGGGAACTACGAGCAGTACTTC. The chain carries TRBV7-2 and TRBJ2-7, with D possibly being TRBD1 (6 bases). V dropped 2 bases and J dropped 3 bases, with 8 bases sitting between them. Germline V lookup: CDR1 SGHTA, CDR2 FQGNSA. The CDR3 is made up of 13 amino acids.

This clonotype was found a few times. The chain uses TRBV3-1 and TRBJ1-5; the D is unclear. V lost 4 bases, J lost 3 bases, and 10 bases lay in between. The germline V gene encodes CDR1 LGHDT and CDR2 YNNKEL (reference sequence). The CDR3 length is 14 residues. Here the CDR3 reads CASSRSVTNQPQHF. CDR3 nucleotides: TGTGCCAGCAGCCGATCGGTAACCAATCAGCCCCAGCATTTT.

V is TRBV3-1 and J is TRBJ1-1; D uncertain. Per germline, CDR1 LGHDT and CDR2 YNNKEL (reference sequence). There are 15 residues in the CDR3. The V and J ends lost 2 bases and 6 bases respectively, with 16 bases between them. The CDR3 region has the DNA TGTGCCAGCAGCCAACGCCCGACACAAACTTCTGAAGCTTTCTTT. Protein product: CASSQRPTQTSEAFF. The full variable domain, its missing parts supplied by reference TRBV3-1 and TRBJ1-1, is DTAVSQTPKYLVTQMGNDKSIKCEQNLGHDTMYWYKQDSKKFLKIMFSYNNKELIINETVPNRFSPKSPDKAHLNLHINSLELGDSAVYFCASSQRPTQTSEAFFGQGTRLTVV.

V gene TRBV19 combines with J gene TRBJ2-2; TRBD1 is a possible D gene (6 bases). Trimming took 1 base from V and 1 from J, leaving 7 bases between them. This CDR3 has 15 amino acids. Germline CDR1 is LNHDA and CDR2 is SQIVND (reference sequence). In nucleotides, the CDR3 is TGTGCCAGTAGTATAGGCAGGGGGAACACCGGGGAGCTGTTTTTT. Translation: CASSIGRGNTGELFF.

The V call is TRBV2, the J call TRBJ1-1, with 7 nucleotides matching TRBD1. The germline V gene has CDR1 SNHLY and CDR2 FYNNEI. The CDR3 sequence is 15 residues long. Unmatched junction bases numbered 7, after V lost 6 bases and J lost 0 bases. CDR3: CASSGQANLNTEAFF. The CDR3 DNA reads TGTGCCAGCAGCGGACAGGCCAACTTGAACACTGAAGCTTTCTTT.

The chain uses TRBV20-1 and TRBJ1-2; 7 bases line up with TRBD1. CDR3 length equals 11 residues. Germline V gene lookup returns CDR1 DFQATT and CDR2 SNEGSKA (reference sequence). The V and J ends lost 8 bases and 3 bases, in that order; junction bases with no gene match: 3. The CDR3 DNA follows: TGCAGTACAGGGACAGACTATGGCTACACCTTC. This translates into CSTGTDYGYTF.

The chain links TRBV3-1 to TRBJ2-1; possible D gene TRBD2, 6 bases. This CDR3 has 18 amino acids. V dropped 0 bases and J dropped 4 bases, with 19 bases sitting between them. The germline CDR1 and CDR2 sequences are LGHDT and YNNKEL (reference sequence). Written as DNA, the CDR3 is TGTGCCAGCAGCCAAGAAAGGTTATCGGGGGAGAGGTACAATGAGCAGTTCTTC. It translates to CASSQERLSGERYNEQFF.

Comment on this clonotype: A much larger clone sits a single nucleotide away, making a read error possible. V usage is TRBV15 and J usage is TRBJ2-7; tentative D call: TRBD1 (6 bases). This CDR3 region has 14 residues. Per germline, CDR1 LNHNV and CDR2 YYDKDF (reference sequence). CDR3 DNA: TGTGCCACCATCAGAGATGGCAGGGGCTACGAGCAGTACTTC. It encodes CATIRDGRGYEQYF. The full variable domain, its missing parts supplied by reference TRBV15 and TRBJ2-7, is DAMVIQNPRYQVTQFGKPVTLSCSQTLNHNVMYWYQQKSSQAPKLLFHYYDKDFNNEADTPDNFQSRRPNTSFCFLDIRSPGLGDTAMYLCATIRDGRGYEQYFGPGTRLTVT.

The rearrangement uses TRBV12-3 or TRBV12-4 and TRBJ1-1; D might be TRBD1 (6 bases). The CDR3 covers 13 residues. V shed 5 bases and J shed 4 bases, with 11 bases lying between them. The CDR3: CASSRGGSTEAFF. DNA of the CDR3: TGTGCCAGCAGTCGAGGGGGGTCCACTGAAGCTTTCTTT.

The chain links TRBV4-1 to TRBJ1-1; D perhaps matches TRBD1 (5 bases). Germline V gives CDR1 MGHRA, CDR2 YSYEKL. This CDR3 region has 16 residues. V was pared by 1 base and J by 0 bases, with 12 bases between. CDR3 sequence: CASSQGETVMNTEAFF. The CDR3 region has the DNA TGCGCCAGCAGCCAAGGGGAGACAGTCATGAACACTGAAGCTTTCTTT.

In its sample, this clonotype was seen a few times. As DNA, the CDR3 is TGTGCCAGCAGTTACTACGGGGCTCAAGGGGAGCAGTACTTC. This encodes CASSYYGAQGEQYF. J is TRBJ2-7 and V is TRBV6-2 or TRBV6-3; D is possibly TRBD1 or TRBD2 (5 bases each). Germline CDR1 MNHEY, CDR2 SVGEGT. The CDR3 runs to 14 residues. V was trimmed by 1 base and J by 7 bases, leaving 14 bases between them.

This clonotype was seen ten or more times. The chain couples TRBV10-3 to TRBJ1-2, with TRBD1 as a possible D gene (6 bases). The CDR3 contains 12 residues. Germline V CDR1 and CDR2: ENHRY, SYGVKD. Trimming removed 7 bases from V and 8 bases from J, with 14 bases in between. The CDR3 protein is CAITTTGGGYTF. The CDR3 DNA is TGTGCCATCACCACGACAGGAGGAGGCTACACCTTC.

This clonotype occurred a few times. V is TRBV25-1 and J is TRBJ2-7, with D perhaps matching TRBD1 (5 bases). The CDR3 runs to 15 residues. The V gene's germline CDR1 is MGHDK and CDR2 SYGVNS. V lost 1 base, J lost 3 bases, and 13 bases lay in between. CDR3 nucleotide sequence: TGTGCCAGCAGTGAATCTGACAGCTTCATCTACGAGCAGTACTTC. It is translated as CASSESDSFIYEQYF.

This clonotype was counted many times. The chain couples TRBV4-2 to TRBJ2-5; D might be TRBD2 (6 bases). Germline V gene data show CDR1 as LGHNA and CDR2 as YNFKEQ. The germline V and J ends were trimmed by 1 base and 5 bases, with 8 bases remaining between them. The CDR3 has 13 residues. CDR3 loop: CASSQVEGETQYF. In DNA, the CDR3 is TGTGCCAGCAGCCAAGTGGAGGGTGAGACCCAGTACTTC.

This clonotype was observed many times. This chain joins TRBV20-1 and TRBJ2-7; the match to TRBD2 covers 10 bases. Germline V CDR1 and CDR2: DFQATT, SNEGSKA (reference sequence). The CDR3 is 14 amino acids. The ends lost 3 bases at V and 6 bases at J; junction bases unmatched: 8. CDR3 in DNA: TGCAGTGCTAGGTTAGCGGGAGGTCGTTTCGAGCAGTACTTC. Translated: CSARLAGGRFEQYF.

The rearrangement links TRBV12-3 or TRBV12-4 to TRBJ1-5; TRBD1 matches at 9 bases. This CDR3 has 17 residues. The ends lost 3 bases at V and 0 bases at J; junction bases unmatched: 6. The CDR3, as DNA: TGTGCCAGCAGTTTTGTCGGGACAGGGTATAGCAATCAGCCCCAGCATTTT. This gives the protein CASSFVGTGYSNQPQHF.

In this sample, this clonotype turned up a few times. In DNA, the CDR3 is TGCGCCAGCAGCTTGACTAGCGGGGGCGACACCGGGGAGCTGTTTTTT. Its translation: CASSLTSGGDTGELFF. V is TRBV5-1 and J is TRBJ2-2; 11 positions agree with TRBD2. From germline, CDR1 is SGHRS and CDR2 YFSETQ. V lost 1 base to trimming and J lost 3 bases; unmatched junction nucleotides: 2. The CDR3 length is 16 residues.

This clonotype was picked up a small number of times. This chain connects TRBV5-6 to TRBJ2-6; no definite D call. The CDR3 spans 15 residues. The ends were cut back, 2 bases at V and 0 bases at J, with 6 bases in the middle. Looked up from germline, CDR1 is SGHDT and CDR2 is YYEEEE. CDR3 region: CASSLRVSGANVLTF. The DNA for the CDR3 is TGTGCCAGCAGCTTAAGGGTCTCTGGGGCCAACGTCCTGACTTTC.

CDR3 protein: CASSLDRGRRQYF. The CDR3 coding sequence is TGTGCCAGCAGCCTAGACAGGGGGCGTAGGCAGTACTTC. The chain uses TRBV4-2 and TRBJ2-7, with 10 bases matching TRBD1. The germline CDR1 and CDR2 sequences are LGHNA and YNFKEQ. CDR3 size: 13 residues. The V segment lost 4 bases and the J segment 9 bases; nucleotides outside the gene matches: 6.

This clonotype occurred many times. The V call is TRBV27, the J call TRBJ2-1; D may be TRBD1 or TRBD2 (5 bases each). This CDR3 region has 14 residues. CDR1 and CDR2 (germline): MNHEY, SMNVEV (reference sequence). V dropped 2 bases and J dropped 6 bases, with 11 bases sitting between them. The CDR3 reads CASSLGTHFNEQFF. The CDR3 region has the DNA TGTGCCAGCAGTTTAGGGACCCACTTCAATGAGCAGTTCTTC.

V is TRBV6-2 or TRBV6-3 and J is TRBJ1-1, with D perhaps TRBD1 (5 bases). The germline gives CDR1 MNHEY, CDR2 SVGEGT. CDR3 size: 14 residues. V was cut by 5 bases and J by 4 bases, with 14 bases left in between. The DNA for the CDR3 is TGTGCCAGCAGTGGCGAGGGGTCGGCCACTGAAGCTTTCTTT. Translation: CASSGEGSATEAFF.